The clone carrying this TCR beta chain was observed a handful of times. As yet, its antigen is unknown. The data derive from a study of CD8 T cells in ankylosing spondylitis. Findings of the study overall: Seemingly distinctive of ankylosing spondylitis blood was a TCR beta motif formed by eight highly homologous variants. The study looked at matched synovial fluid samples from ankylosing spondylitis patients. Disease-linked clones were reported to be significantly enriched there.

MiXCR, applied by TCRdb to the 5' RACE reads, yields one record per CDR3 protein. This table has about 450,000 distinct CDR3 sequences, approximately 26% appearing once. The clonotype originates from a male donor with ankylosing spondylitis. The sequencing sample was made of blood, either unsorted or a sorted T cell fraction (not recorded which).

The CDR3 is CASSSRRDTEAFF. Written as DNA, the CDR3 is TGTGCCAGCAGCTCCCGCAGGGACACTGAAGCTTTCTTT. J is TRBJ1-1 and V is TRBV7-8; TRBD1 might be the D (5 bases). The germline gives CDR1 SGHVS, CDR2 FQNEAQ. This CDR3 comprises 13 residues. The germline V and J ends were trimmed by 4 bases and 3 bases, with 9 bases remaining between them.